This passage covers 26 T cell receptor beta chains from one sample sequenced in a study of technical replicates of blood from a few donors (dated by TCRdb to the late 2010s). The library was obtained by the immunoSEQ multiplex PCR assay. TCRdb retrieved this table from immuneACCESS and kept in-frame rearrangements only. Not all clones are present; in checked studies, unresolved V genes account for under half, and no reason is known for the remainder. In this sample the table shows roughly 70,000 clones, nearly 98% of which occur a single time. The ten top clones hold roughly 0.26% of the sample. The sequenced sample was T cells isolated from PBMCs. These receptors originate from a human donor in good health.

The gene calls are TRBV5-7 and TRBJ1-5; D gene unclear. TRBV5-7 is reported as an ORF; its role is uncertain. The V gene lost 6 bases and the J gene lost 7 bases, with 5 bases spanning the gap. This CDR3 comprises 10 residues. The CDR3 loop reads CASKHQPQHF. The CDR3 DNA reads TGTGCCAGCAAACACCAGCCCCAGCATTTT.

The rearrangement uses TRBV9 and TRBJ1-1; D remains unclear. Germline loops: CDR1 SGDLS, CDR2 YYNGEE. This CDR3 has 13 amino acids. V gave up 3 bases and J gave up 1 base, with 7 bases separating them. CDR3 nucleotide sequence: TGTGCCAGCAGCGAACCAGGGAACACTGAAGCTTTCTTT. It specifies CASSEPGNTEAFF.

The chain recombines TRBV11-3 with TRBJ1-2; D not certain. CDR1 is SGHNT and CDR2 is YENEEA in the germline V gene. The CDR3 consists of 14 residues. V lost 0 bases to trimming and J lost 0 bases, with 5 bases between them. This CDR3 is CASSLDQTNYGYTF. The CDR3 nucleotides are TGTGCCAGCAGCTTAGATCAGACTAACTATGGCTACACCTTC.

The J gene is TRBJ1-1, the V gene TRBV19, with D unclear. From germline, CDR1 is LNHDA and CDR2 SQIVND (reference sequence). This CDR3 region has 14 residues. V shed 0 bases and J shed 4 bases, with 9 bases lying between them. As DNA, the CDR3 is TGTGCCAGTAGTATAGATGAAGAGGCCACTGAAGCTTTCTTT. Encoded protein: CASSIDEEATEAFF.

The rearrangement uses TRBV4-3 and TRBJ2-7, with D possibly matching TRBD1 (6 bases). V was trimmed by 1 base and J by 3 bases, leaving 13 bases between them. The CDR3 has 15 residues. Germline V CDR1 and CDR2: LGHNA, YSLEER. The CDR3 DNA reads TGCGCCAGCAGCCAAGTTTTCCGGGACAACTACGAGCAGTACTTC. This translates into CASSQVFRDNYEQYF.

The rearrangement joins TRBV7-9 to TRBJ1-1; D uncertain. Trimming removed 4 bases at V and 4 bases at J, with 13 bases between. CDR1 is SEHNR, CDR2 FQNEAQ, per germline (reference sequence). CDR3 length: 14 amino acids. The CDR3 coding sequence is TGTGCCAGCAGCTCTATGCTAAGGAGCACTGAAGCTTTCTTT. Translation gives CASSSMLRSTEAFF.

The rearrangement joins TRBV11-3 to TRBJ2-1; perhaps TRBD2 as D (5 bases). This CDR3 comprises 15 residues. The V gene's germline CDR1 is SGHNT and CDR2 YENEEA. The V and J ends lost 2 bases and 8 bases respectively, with 16 bases between them. This chain's CDR3 is CASSLTDFPGDEQFF. In DNA, the CDR3 is TGTGCCAGCAGCTTAACGGACTTTCCCGGCGATGAGCAGTTCTTC.

The gene calls are TRBV7-2 and TRBJ2-3; tentatively, D is TRBD2 (6 bases). Trimming cost V 1 base and J 2 bases, with 16 bases left between them. This CDR3 is 17 amino acids long. The germline V gene encodes CDR1 SGHTA and CDR2 FQGNSA. CDR3 residues: CASSLELARTYTDTQYF. The CDR3 nucleotides read TGTGCCAGCAGCTTAGAACTAGCAAGGACGTACACAGATACGCAGTATTTT. Complete variable domain (other parts from reference TRBV7-2 and TRBJ2-3): GAGVSQSPSNKVTEKGKDVELRCDPISGHTALYWYRQSLGQGLEFLIYFQGNSAPDKSGLPSDRFSAERTGGSVSTLTIQRTQQEDSAVYLCASSLELARTYTDTQYFGPGTRLTVL.

V is TRBV11-2 and J is TRBJ1-1; D remains ambiguous. This CDR3 region has 13 residues. The germline V and J ends were trimmed by 5 bases and 4 bases, with 11 bases remaining between them. Germline CDR1 SGHAT, CDR2 FQNNGV. CDR3 amino acids: CASSHSAITEAFF. For the CDR3, the DNA is TGTGCCAGCAGCCATTCAGCGATCACTGAAGCTTTCTTT.

The V and J genes are TRBV19 and TRBJ1-5; D might be TRBD1 (6 bases). Germline assignment: CDR1 LNHDA and CDR2 SQIVND (reference sequence). The CDR3 has 19 residues. The V and J ends lost 3 bases and 3 bases respectively, with 24 bases between them. CDR3 bases: TGTGCCAGTAGTATCCACAGGGCAGGGGTAGAGTCGTACAATCAGCCCCAGCATTTT. Translated, it gives CASSIHRAGVESYNQPQHF.

The chain carries TRBV28 and TRBJ2-7, with 8 positions matching TRBD1. The germline V gene encodes CDR1 MDHEN and CDR2 SYDVKM. The CDR3 contains 15 residues. Losses at the gene ends were 0 bases for V and 4 bases for J; bases not matched to a gene: 5. CDR3 in DNA: TGTGCCAGCAGTTTATGGGGGACAGGTTTTTACGAGCAGTACTTC. Its translation is CASSLWGTGFYEQYF.

The chain employs TRBV25-1 and TRBJ2-1, with D perhaps TRBD1 (6 bases). The CDR3 extends over 17 amino acids. V was cut by 1 base and J by 2 bases, with 15 bases left in between. Looked up from germline, CDR1 is MGHDK and CDR2 is SYGVNS. The CDR3 loop reads CASSEFGQKGAYNEQFF. The CDR3 nucleotides are TGTGCCAGCAGTGAATTCGGGCAAAAGGGGGCCTACAATGAGCAGTTCTTC.

The chain carries TRBV9 and TRBJ1-2; 7 nucleotides align to TRBD1. CDR1 and CDR2 from the germline V gene are SGDLS and YYNGEE. The J segment lost 3 bases and the V segment lost 3 bases, leaving 2 bases of the junction unmatched. CDR3 length: 13 amino acids. As DNA, the CDR3 is TGTGCCAGCAGCGGAGGGACAGACTATGGCTACACCTTC. Its translation is CASSGGTDYGYTF.

The V and J genes are TRBV5-6 and TRBJ2-7; possible D gene TRBD2, 5 bases. The germline gives CDR1 SGHDT, CDR2 YYEEEE. Trimming stripped 4 bases from V and 9 bases from J, with 11 bases between. The CDR3 contains 11 residues. This CDR3 is CASSQSSGQYF. The CDR3 DNA follows: TGTGCCAGCAGCCAATCAAGCGGGCAGTACTTC.

This chain uses TRBV6-5 with TRBJ2-7; perhaps TRBD2 as D (5 bases). This CDR3 contains 16 residues. Germline V CDR1 and CDR2: MNHEY, SVGAGI. Trimming took off 0 bases at V and 0 bases at J, with 12 bases between the two ends. CDR3 loop: CASSYSTTGSSYEQYF. CDR3 bases: TGTGCCAGCAGTTACTCGACAACGGGGAGCTCCTACGAGCAGTACTTC.

V gene TRBV7-2 combines with J gene TRBJ2-5; D is undetermined. Trimming took off 1 base at V and 1 base at J, with 10 bases between the two ends. The CDR3 runs to 15 residues. Germline CDR1 is SGHTA and CDR2 is FQGNSA. This chain's CDR3 is CASSLVGRIQETQYF. The CDR3 coding sequence is TGTGCCAGCAGCTTAGTCGGCAGGATCCAAGAGACCCAGTACTTC.

The CDR3 here is CASRRGLTGELFF. The CDR3 nucleotides read TGTGCCAGCCGGAGGGGCTTAACCGGGGAGCTGTTTTTT. This sequence joins TRBV6-5 and TRBJ2-2; tentative D call: TRBD2 (6 bases). Germline lookup yields CDR1 MNHEY and CDR2 SVGAGI. The V gene lost 8 bases and the J gene lost 5 bases, with 12 bases spanning the gap. The CDR3 has 13 residues.

This clone has a single count. V is TRBV5-4 and J is TRBJ2-5; 7 bases line up with TRBD1. Germline CDR1 is SGHNT and CDR2 is YYREEE (reference sequence). V shed 4 bases and J 5 bases; nucleotides not matched to a gene: 8. There are 14 residues in the CDR3. CDR3 nucleotide sequence: TGTGCCAGCAGCCCGACGGAGACAGGGGAGACCCAGTACTTC. Its translation: CASSPTETGETQYF.

The CDR3 protein is CASSLGQGSSYEQYF. CDR3 DNA sequence: TGCGCCAGCAGCTTGGGACAGGGGAGCTCCTACGAGCAGTACTTC. V usage is TRBV5-1 and J usage is TRBJ2-7; 8 bases agree with TRBD1. With V trimmed by 0 bases and J by 0 bases, 2 bases remained unmatched. Germline lookup yields CDR1 SGHRS and CDR2 YFSETQ. The CDR3 is made up of 15 amino acids.

This chain links TRBV4-3 with TRBJ2-3; 12 bases are shared with TRBD2. The V gene end was trimmed by 0 bases and the J gene end by 7 bases; junction bases not matched to a gene: 14. Germline lookup yields CDR1 LGHNA and CDR2 YSLEER. There are 19 residues in the CDR3. CDR3 sequence: CASSQEGPLLAGGAYTQYF. Written as DNA, the CDR3 is TGCGCCAGCAGCCAAGAGGGACCGTTACTAGCGGGAGGTGCCTATACGCAGTATTTT.

V usage is TRBV10-3 and J usage is TRBJ2-3; 10 bases are a match to TRBD2. CDR3 length: 15 amino acids. Germline V gene lookup returns CDR1 ENHRY and CDR2 SYGVKD. Germline trimming cut 6 bases from V and 4 bases from J; bases unmatched to any gene: 7. CDR3 nucleotide sequence: TGTGCCATCAGAGAAAGCGGGAGGGCCCCAGATACGCAGTATTTT. This translates into CAIRESGRAPDTQYF.

The chain carries TRBV5-1 and TRBJ1-2; tentative D call: TRBD1 (5 bases). Germline lookup yields CDR1 SGHRS and CDR2 YFSETQ. The CDR3 extends over 12 amino acids. V lost 5 bases and J lost 4, with 9 bases in between. The CDR3 DNA follows: TGCGCCAGCAGGACAGAGCTCTATGGCTACACCTTC. Translating gives CASRTELYGYTF.

The chain couples TRBV2 to TRBJ1-1; TRBD1 is a possible D gene (6 bases). Between the trimmed V and J ends, which lost 6 bases and 10 bases, there was a span of 21 bases. There are 14 residues in the CDR3. Germline V gene sequence: CDR1 SNHLY, CDR2 FYNNEI. The CDR3, as DNA: TGTGCCAGCAGACTCACAGGGTCGGGGCGTAGAGCTTTCTTT. Translating it yields CASRLTGSGRRAFF.

The CDR3 sequence is CASSLHGTSATDTQYF. The CDR3 region has the DNA TGTGCCAGCAGCTTACACGGGACTAGTGCGACAGATACGCAGTATTTT. The rearrangement joins TRBV7-9 to TRBJ2-3, with 8 nucleotides matching TRBD2. There are 16 residues in the CDR3. Germline CDR1 reads SEHNR; CDR2 reads FQNEAQ (reference sequence). With V trimmed by 2 bases and J by 3 bases, 7 bases remained unmatched.

This clone was observed once. V is TRBV7-9 and J is TRBJ2-7; 11 bases align to TRBD1. The germline V gene encodes CDR1 SEHNR and CDR2 FQNEAQ (reference sequence). The CDR3 spans 15 residues. V shed 3 bases and J 3 bases; nucleotides not matched to a gene: 4. The CDR3 DNA reads TGTGCCAGCAGCTTGCCCGGGACAGGGGGCTACGAGCAGTACTTC. Amino acid sequence: CASSLPGTGGYEQYF.

This chain uses TRBV6-6 with TRBJ2-7; D may be TRBD2 (6 bases). V lost 7 bases, J lost 6 bases, and 16 bases lay in between. CDR1 is MNHNY and CDR2 is SVGAGI in the germline V gene (reference sequence). CDR3 length equals 13 residues. DNA for the CDR3: TGTGCCAGCAATCAAGGAGGGCCCGCCGAGCAGTACTTC. This codes for CASNQGGPAEQYF.